The source of this T cell receptor (beta chain) is a study of CD8+ T cells in alopecia areata. Sequencing used cDNA as its template, made by extracting RNA and reverse transcribing it. The table came from immunoSEQ multiplex PCR; TCRdb's copy has only in-frame clones and leaves some out. The repertoire holds more than 90,000 clones, with over 60% as singletons. CDR3 length equals 14 residues. The V and J ends lost 0 bases and 5 bases respectively, with 14 bases between them. Per the germline V gene, CDR1 is GTSNPN and CDR2 is SVGIG (reference sequence). The sample taken for sequencing was CD4+ T cells sorted from blood. The chain couples TRBV30 to TRBJ2-7; no clear D. The sequence derives from a human donor in good health. CDR3 sequence (DNA): TGTGCCTGGAGTGTCCGTTCCCCCGGGCACGAGCAGTACTTC. The encoded protein is CAWSVRSPGHEQYF.